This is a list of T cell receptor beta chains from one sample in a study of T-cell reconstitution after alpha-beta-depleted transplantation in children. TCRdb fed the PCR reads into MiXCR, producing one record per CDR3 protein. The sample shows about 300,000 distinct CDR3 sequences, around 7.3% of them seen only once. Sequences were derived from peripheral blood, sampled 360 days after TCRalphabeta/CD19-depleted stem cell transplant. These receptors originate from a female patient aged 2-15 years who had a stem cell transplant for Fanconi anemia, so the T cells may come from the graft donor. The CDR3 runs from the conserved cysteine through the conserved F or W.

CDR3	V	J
CASSPTGQGFYNEQFF	TRBV11-2	TRBJ2-1
CASSLWREMVEGYTF	TRBV11-1	TRBJ1-2
CSARSFGGGLHTDTQYF	TRBV20-1	TRBJ2-3
CASSPHSGQAHEQFF	TRBV27	TRBJ2-1
CASSYQLGGQPQHF	TRBV6-5	TRBJ1-5
CSVGQVPGELFF	TRBV29-1	TRBJ2-2
CATSRDRGETQYF	TRBV15	TRBJ2-5
CASSPESRPMAGGYTF	TRBV4-3	TRBJ1-2
CSARVWQSNYGYTF	TRBV20-1	TRBJ1-2
CASSSKSGQVNYGYTF	TRBV5-1	TRBJ1-2
CASSRGVTYNEQFF	TRBV12-3/TRBV12-4	TRBJ2-1